The entry below describes one T cell receptor beta chain. The antigen it binds to is not known. No base-level quality is on record; no much larger clone is a single base apart. The method behind the library was the immunoSEQ multiplex PCR assay. For the multiplex PCR, a mixture combining 60 forward primers for TCR Vbeta segments and 13 reverse primers for TCR Jbeta segments was used. Amplification of the CDR3 region of rearranged TCR beta genes was performed with a multiplex PCR assay on genomic DNA. Amplified TCR beta libraries were sequenced as 87-base-pair reads on the Illumina HiSeq System. On the study's bioinformatics: In a later analysis, some 80 million unique TCR beta chains were counted across the 500 to 850 repertoires, and approximately 11 million of these chains were shared by at least two donors. Raw reads were error-corrected and collapsed into unique sequences by a nearest-neighbor algorithm in which closely related sequences were merged to remove PCR and sequencing errors. Alignment of CDR3 sequences to IMGT reference sequences was used to assign V, D and J gene segments. For a sequence to be retained, a match of at least six nucleotides was required to both a V gene segment and a J gene segment. A rearrangement was called productive if the CDR3 had no stop codons and remained in frame with V and J, and every other rearrangement was called non-productive. Following IMGT convention, CDR3 was defined as the stretch from the second conserved V-encoded cysteine to the conserved J-encoded phenylalanine. In an earlier analysis of approximately 590 of the donors, sequences lacking an unambiguous match to a single V gene segment were excluded. In an earlier analysis of several hundred of the donors, V segments were called functional above 56.7% productive rearrangements and were called segregating when the between-donor standard deviation exceeded 5%. A statistical classification framework was developed to diagnose cytomegalovirus status using the catalog of TCR beta chain sequences. In a later analysis, V and J genes were assigned by comparing TCR nucleotide sequences against IMGT/GENE-DB human TR gene sequences. The TCRdist pipeline was used in a later analysis to assign CDR3 sequences and most-parsimonious VDJ recombination scenarios. A later analysis defined each TCR beta chain by its CDR3 amino acid sequence plus V-gene family, and excluded reads lacking a unique V-gene family. A later analysis removed 592 highly shared, low-generation-probability nucleotide sequences to deal with suspected cross-contamination and a sequencing artifact. A later analysis calculated a clonal expansion index for each public chain from normalized within-repertoire ranks of inferred template counts. In a later analysis, generation probabilities were computed using a VDJ recombination model fitted to out-of-frame rearrangements, and the results were checked against IGoR. In a later analysis, TCR-TCR, TCR-HLA and TCR-CMV co-occurrence was scored with hypergeometric tests, and a repertoire-size bias correction was applied to TCR pairs. A later analysis estimated false discovery rates by permuting HLA or CMV assignments 20 times. A later analysis grouped co-occurring TCRs with DBSCAN, adding TCRdist sequence similarity when clustering within HLA-allele-positive subsets. Repertoires with fewer than 30,000 or more than 120,000 public chains were left out of co-occurrence clustering, as were about 5 repertoires with anomalous nucleotide sharing. In its TCRdb copy, this immuneACCESS table keeps in-frame sequences only and misses some clones. Where compared with another copy, unresolved V genes explain less than half of these, and the others have no known cause. V, J and clone size are taken as reported in that table, and D and trimming were inferred from the DNA itself. In this sample the table shows about 82,000 clones, about 74% of which occur a single time. Jointly, the top ten make up 6.2% of the sample.

This sample was taken from a study of cytomegalovirus exposure and HLA in healthy donors (dated 2017 in TCRdb). Regarding the research as a whole: According to an earlier analysis of around 600 of the donors, about 180 million T cells yielded roughly 100 million unique TCR beta sequences and about 280 Gb of sequence data. An early release covering about 600 HLA-typed donors comprised about 290 gigabases of sequencing data and 85 million to 100 million unique TCR sequences. The genetic ancestry cluster associated with self-reported Caucasian donors included 81% of the roughly 400 genotyped donors. The study was designed to test whether signatures of past pathogen exposure could be identified by cataloging public T cell receptors. The study profiled the T cell repertoires of hundreds of subjects by immunosequencing and related them to cytomegalovirus serostatus. In addition to the first cohort of about 650 subjects, a separate validation cohort of over 90 different subjects was used. High-throughput TCR immunosequencing, statistical association of individual TCRs with disease status, and machine learning were combined to predict cytomegalovirus infection status. A later analysis re-analyzed previously published TCR beta repertoires from 666 donors and added high-resolution HLA genotyping to study TCR occurrence patterns. Rather than drawing on any new phenotypic data, the later analysis identified candidate immune exposures from TCR beta sequences and the way those sequences occurred across donors. In an earlier analysis of roughly 600 of the donors, high-throughput TCR beta sequencing was used to judge whether each TCR beta V gene segment behaved as functional or pseudogenic. Donor age, sex, ethnicity and CMV serostatus were compiled together with the repertoire data. A later genetic analysis used genome-wide SNP genotypes for about 55% of the 666 donors, treating that subset as a discovery cohort. Every discovery cohort repertoire had been produced on one sequencing platform. Class I and class II HLA loci were covered by the typing at four-digit resolution. The number of typed donors differed by locus: about 620-640 for A, B, C, DRB1 and DQB1; 522 for DQA1; some 610 for DPA1; and about 470 for DPB1. A handful of DR-DQ haplotypes were treated as single units for association and clustering because of strong linkage in the cohort. Among around 400 genotyped donors of the cohort, an average of about 240,000 unique TCR beta nucleotide sequences were sequenced per donor, around 20% of them non-productive. What the research found in general, with its limitations: Only TCR beta chains were sequenced in this cohort, and the absence of alpha or paired-chain data limited detectable features. In a later analysis, TCR association rates were found to vary across HLA loci, with the most associated TCRs seen for DRB1 alleles and the fewest for HLA-C alleles. In vitro tests confirmed that a few of the cytomegalovirus-associated TCR beta chains recognize cytomegalovirus antigens. When HLA alleles, especially DR and DQ, strongly co-occurred, TCR associations were difficult to assign to individual alleles. Most TCR sequences were observed very rarely across donors, whereas some public TCRs were present in many individuals. Some IMGT-functional V segments, including TRBV6-2 and TRBV6-3, could not be distinguished by the 87-base-pair reads and were therefore excluded. Specific HLA alleles were associated with around 18,000 TCR beta sequences at a false discovery rate of 0.05 in a later analysis. It was suggested by the authors that the approach could potentially be generalized to other disease states and immunological phenotypes. The study gave a list of over 150 TCR beta chains associated with cytomegalovirus. In both the original and validation cohorts, the classifier was reported to diagnose cytomegalovirus status with high specificity and sensitivity. Compared with the roughly 700-donor mean, donors in an Asian-associated ancestry cluster had fewer N-insertions in productive TCRs, according to a later genetic analysis. In a later analysis, HLA-associated TCR beta chains showed more clonal expansion and lower generation probabilities than non-associated chains that were equally common. The presence/absence analyses assumed that sequencing depth was roughly uniform across donors, and that assumption may not be true. V-gene and J-gene trimming of TCR beta chains was associated with a missense DCLRE1C variant in a later genetic analysis, and the association was replicated in an independent cohort. In a later analysis, most CMV-associated TCR beta chains were found to appear HLA-restricted, with HLA associations seemingly driven largely by CMV exposure. A further reported finding was that TCR beta sequences accurately predicted the HLA-A and HLA-B alleles for most subjects in the first cohort. An earlier analysis of around 540 of the donors showed that most TCR beta V segments appeared in productive rearrangements either about 87% or about 30% of the time, which broadly matched IMGT annotations. A cluster of highly shared sequence variants was judged likely to represent a technical artifact of the sequencing pipeline. Correlated functional status among segregating V segments might be attributable to linkage disequilibrium, but an unknown experimental factor could not be ruled out. Because counts were too low, roughly 18 rarely observed V segments, including chromosome 9 orphons, were left out of the earlier analysis of over 550 of the donors. A later analysis reported that several top co-occurrence clusters appeared linked to parvovirus B19, influenza, CMV and Epstein-Barr virus. Because HLA typing was missing for some donors at each locus, association tests included only the typed subset. CMV serostatus was the only immune exposure information available for the cohort.

In total, just over 650 healthy bone marrow donors made up the cohort. At the time of sampling, every cohort member was nominally healthy, though immune exposures that went unrecorded were likely present. The donor tested CMV seropositive and was one of the 289 seropositive cohort members. Each donor provided a peripheral blood sample, and peripheral blood mononuclear cells were used for TCR beta sequencing. The Qiagen DNeasy Blood Extraction Kit was used to extract genomic DNA from the blood cell samples. Sequences MDHEN (CDR1) and SYDVKM (CDR2) are obtained from the germline V gene. V loses 5 bases at its end and J loses 9 bases; junction bases beyond the gene matches: 10. The CDR3 runs 14 residues from the cysteine to the phenylalanine. This entry keeps only the CDR3 DNA: 42 bases, framed from base 1.

Input material: PBMCs. The TCR sequence derives from a woman between 45 and 60 years old in good health and CMV-seropositive. The chain is encoded by TRBV28 joined to TRBJ1-5, with TRBD1 matching 7 junction bases. The sequenced DNA is TGTGCCAGCAGTCCCGACAGGGCGGCCATGCCCCAGCATTTT. It translates as CASSPDRAAMPQHF.